This T cell receptor beta chain was identified during a study of T cells in Graves' hyperthyroidism and ophthalmopathy. This clonotype showed up just a few times. RNA transcripts gave rise to amplified TCR beta CDR3 regions. Primed by the HTBI set, a first-round RT-PCR was run on the TCR CDR3. TCRdb reprocessed the multiplex PCR reads via MiXCR and lists one record per CDR3 protein. The table lists approximately 400,000 distinct CDR3 sequences, roughly 15% of them singletons. Cells are PBMCs isolated from around 9.4 ml of fresh blood. Deletions cut 7 bases from V and 8 bases from J, with 18 bases between. The germline V gene encodes CDR1 MGHDK and CDR2 SYGVNS. CDR3 length: 15 amino acids.

The sequenced sample consisted of blood. This sequence originates from a woman in her 30s with Graves' ophthalmopathy. The chain joins TRBV25-1 to TRBJ1-6, with TRBD1 as a possible D gene (6 bases). Here the CDR3 reads CASTSGAGVHSPLHF. The CDR3 DNA reads as TGTGCCAGCACCTCAGGGGCAGGGGTGCATTCACCCCTCCACTTT.